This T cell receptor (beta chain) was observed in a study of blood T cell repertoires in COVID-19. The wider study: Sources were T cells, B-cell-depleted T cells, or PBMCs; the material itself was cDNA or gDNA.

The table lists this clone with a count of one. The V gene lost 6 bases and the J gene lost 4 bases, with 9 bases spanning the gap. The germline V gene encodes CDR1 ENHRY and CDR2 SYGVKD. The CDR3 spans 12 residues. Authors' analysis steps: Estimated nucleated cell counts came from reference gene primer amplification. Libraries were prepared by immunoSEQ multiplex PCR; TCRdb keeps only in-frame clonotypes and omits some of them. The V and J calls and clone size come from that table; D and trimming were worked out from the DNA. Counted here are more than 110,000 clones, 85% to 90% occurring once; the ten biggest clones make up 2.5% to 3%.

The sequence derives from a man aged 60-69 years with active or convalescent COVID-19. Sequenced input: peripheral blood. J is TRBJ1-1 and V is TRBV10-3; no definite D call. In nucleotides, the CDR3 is TGTGCCATCAGCGCGTCTTCCACTGAAGCTTTCTTT. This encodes CAISASSTEAFF.